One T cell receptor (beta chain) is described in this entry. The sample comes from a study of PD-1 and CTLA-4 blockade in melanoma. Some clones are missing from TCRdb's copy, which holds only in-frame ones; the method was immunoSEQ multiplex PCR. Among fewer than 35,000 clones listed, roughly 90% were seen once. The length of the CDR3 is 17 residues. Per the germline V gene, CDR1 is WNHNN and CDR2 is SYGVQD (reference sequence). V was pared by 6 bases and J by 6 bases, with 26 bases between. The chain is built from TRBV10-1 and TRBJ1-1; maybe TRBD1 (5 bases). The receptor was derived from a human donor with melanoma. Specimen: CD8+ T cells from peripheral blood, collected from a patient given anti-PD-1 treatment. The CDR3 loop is CASSPRGSVPGVAEAFF. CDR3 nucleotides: TGCGCCAGCAGCCCCCGGGGGTCAGTTCCTGGGGTCGCTGAAGCTTTCTTT.